These 20 T cell receptor beta chains were all obtained from the same sample, sequenced in a study of post-analysis software for immune sequencing data. Whole-study findings and limits: Roughly 5 TRBV segments (TRBV5-6, TRBV5-1 and TRBV20-1 among them) occurred more frequently in patients than in controls.

These receptors have no known antigen. Libraries were made from TCR beta cDNA, and they carried unique molecular identifiers. TCRdb redid the calling of the PCR reads with MiXCR, one entry per CDR3 protein. The sample yields 820,000 or so distinct CDR3 sequences, approximately 50% seen once. The specimen sequenced was blood. The receptor source for this set is a girl under 18 with multiple sclerosis.

V and J are TRBV20-1 and TRBJ2-6; D is undetermined. The CDR3 totals 15 residues. Germline V lookup: CDR1 DFQATT, CDR2 SNEGSKA (reference sequence). Trimming took off 3 bases at V and 2 bases at J, with 11 bases between the two ends. CDR3 amino acids: CSASFGQTGANVLTF. The CDR3 DNA reads as TGCAGTGCTAGTTTTGGGCAAACTGGGGCCAACGTCCTGACTTTC.

This clonotype appeared a single time. The chain employs TRBV27 and TRBJ2-5; a possible D gene is TRBD1 (6 bases). The CDR3 loop spans 16 amino acids. Looked up from germline, CDR1 is MNHEY and CDR2 is SMNVEV (reference sequence). Trimming took off 4 bases at V and 11 bases at J, with 26 bases between the two ends. DNA of the CDR3: TGTGCCAGCAGTTCAGTCTTCAGGGGTACCTACAATGAGCAGTACTTC. It is translated as CASSSVFRGTYNEQYF.

This chain uses TRBV28 with TRBJ1-1; 7 bases fit TRBD1. This CDR3 has 15 residues. Germline values: CDR1 MDHEN, CDR2 SYDVKM. V dropped 4 bases and J dropped 4; count of bases not matched to a gene: 9. The CDR3 DNA reads TGTGCCAGCAGTTCTCCAGGGGGTGTTGGCACTGAAGCTTTCTTT. Translating gives CASSSPGGVGTEAFF.

The chain joins TRBV13 to TRBJ2-1, with TRBD2 matching 10 bases. There are 16 residues in the CDR3. The V segment lost 5 bases and the J segment 6 bases; nucleotides outside the gene matches: 10. From germline, CDR1 is PRHDT and CDR2 FYEKMQ (reference sequence). The chain's CDR3 is CASSPPGSGRANEQFF. CDR3 DNA sequence: TGTGCCAGCAGCCCCCCCGGGAGCGGGAGGGCCAATGAGCAGTTCTTC.

The CDR3 bases are TGCGCCAGCAGCTTAACGGACACCTACTACGAGCAGTACTTC. Its translation: CASSLTDTYYEQYF. The genes are TRBV5-1 and TRBJ2-1; maybe TRBD1 (5 bases). The end of the DNA fits TRBJ2-7 better, so the J call may be wrong. CDR3 length: 14 residues. The germline CDR1 and CDR2 sequences are SGHRS and YFSETQ.

This clonotype appeared many times. The gene calls are TRBV20-1 and TRBJ2-1, with 7 nucleotides matching TRBD2. With V trimmed by 0 bases and J by 5 bases, 10 bases remained unmatched. This CDR3 comprises 16 residues. In germline, CDR1 is DFQATT, CDR2 SNEGSKA (reference sequence). The CDR3: CSARDLTSSTDNEQFF. The CDR3 bases are TGCAGTGCTAGAGATCTGACTAGCAGTACTGACAATGAGCAGTTCTTC.

This sequence joins TRBV20-1 and TRBJ2-5, with 9 positions matching TRBD2. This CDR3 has 15 amino acids. Germline-derived CDR1 and CDR2 are DFQATT and SNEGSKA (reference sequence). V gave up 2 bases and J gave up 2 bases; unmatched junction bases: 6. In DNA form, the CDR3 reads TGCAGTGCTAGAATGGCGCGGGGGGGACAAGAGACCCAGTACTTC. Encoded protein: CSARMARGGQETQYF.

The V and J genes are TRBV5-1 and TRBJ2-7; 11 bases map to TRBD2. The germline CDR1 and CDR2 sequences are SGHRS and YFSETQ. V was clipped by 4 bases and J by 0 bases; unmatched bases: 6. The CDR3 spans 16 residues. The CDR3 DNA reads as TGCGCCAGCAGCCCGTTGACTAGCGGGGTCTCCTACGAGCAGTACTTC. Its translation: CASSPLTSGVSYEQYF.

V and J are TRBV4-1 and TRBJ1-1; 10 nucleotides align to TRBD1. This CDR3 is 15 amino acids long. J lost 4 bases, V lost 2 bases, and 4 bases had no gene match. Germline-derived CDR1 and CDR2 are MGHRA and YSYEKL. The CDR3 DNA sequence: TGCGCCAGCAGCCAACCTGGACAGGGGGTCACTGAAGCTTTCTTT. This translates into CASSQPGQGVTEAFF.

This rearrangement joins TRBV12-3 or TRBV12-4 to TRBJ1-2, with D unclear. The CDR3 extends over 17 amino acids. Trimming removed 7 bases from V and 5 bases from J, with 26 bases in between. In DNA form, the CDR3 reads TGTGCCAGCACGCCTACCAAGGCAGGCGCCTTATTATATGGCTACACCTTC. This codes for CASTPTKAGALLYGYTF.

The chain recombines TRBV20-1 with TRBJ2-6; no clear D gene. The length of the CDR3 is 12 residues. Trimming removed 6 bases from V and 6 bases from J, with 9 bases in between. Germline CDR1 is DFQATT and CDR2 is SNEGSKA (reference sequence). The CDR3 reads CSADQEANVLTF. CDR3 bases: TGCAGTGCGGATCAAGAGGCCAACGTCCTGACTTTC.

J is TRBJ2-3 and V is TRBV20-1, with 8 bases matching TRBD2. The length of the CDR3 is 14 residues. V trimming: 4 bases; J trimming: 5 bases; junction bases outside the gene matches: 8. From germline, CDR1 is DFQATT and CDR2 SNEGSKA (reference sequence). The DNA for the CDR3 is TGCAGTGCTACCTATAGCGGGGTGAAAGATACGCAGTATTTT. Translation gives CSATYSGVKDTQYF.

The chain has TRBV5-6 and TRBJ2-5; D remains ambiguous. The CDR3 covers 17 residues. Germline CDR1 reads SGHDT; CDR2 reads YYEEEE. Trimming stripped 0 bases from V and 1 base from J, with 16 bases between. As DNA, the CDR3 is TGTGCCAGCAGCTTGGAAAACTTGCCCAGCTTCCAAGAGACCCAGTACTTC. Its protein is CASSLENLPSFQETQYF.

This chain joins TRBV11-1 and TRBJ2-7, with D hard to call. Per germline, CDR1 SGHAT and CDR2 FQDESV (reference sequence). Trimming took off 2 bases at V and 5 bases at J, with 10 bases between the two ends. There are 13 residues in the CDR3. The CDR3 region has the DNA TGTGCCAGCAGCTTATCCCCGCTCCACGAGCAGTACTTC. Translation: CASSLSPLHEQYF.

V is TRBV7-9 and J is TRBJ2-1; D unresolved. The V and J ends lost 5 bases and 15 bases respectively, with 20 bases between them. Germline CDR1 is SEHNR and CDR2 is FQNEAQ (reference sequence). The CDR3 length is 13 residues. The CDR3 coding sequence is TGTGCCAGCAGCATCGAGACGGATCATCCCTTGTTCTTC. Translation gives CASSIETDHPLFF.

The V and J genes are TRBV3-1 and TRBJ2-7, with D hard to call. The CDR3 sequence is 14 residues long. Germline CDR1 reads LGHDT; CDR2 reads YNNKEL (reference sequence). Trimming shortened V by 1 base and J by 2 bases, and 9 bases separated the two germline ends. CDR3 nucleotides: TGTGCCAGCAGCCAAGCTCCTGAAACCTACGAGCAGTACTTC. This encodes CASSQAPETYEQYF.

This clonotype was seen only once. This chain links TRBV5-1 with TRBJ2-6; 11 bases agree with TRBD1. Germline trimming cut 1 base from V and 3 bases from J; bases unmatched to any gene: 12. Germline V gives CDR1 SGHRS, CDR2 YFSETQ. The CDR3 covers 20 residues. The CDR3 DNA reads as TGCGCCAGCAGCTTGCGGGGTTTGAGGACAGGGGGCGATGGGGCCAACGTCCTGACTTTC. This sequence encodes CASSLRGLRTGGDGANVLTF.

V usage is TRBV18 and J usage is TRBJ2-5; D is ambiguous. Germline values: CDR1 KGHSH, CDR2 LQKENI. This CDR3 region has 14 residues. V lost 0 bases, J lost 4 bases, and 9 bases lay in between. As DNA, the CDR3 is TGTGCCAGCTCACCACCGGTCCCGGGAGAGACCCAGTACTTC. It specifies CASSPPVPGETQYF.

CDR3 sequence (DNA): TGCAGTGTGTACAGGGACAGGCGAAATCAGCCCCAGCATTTT. This encodes CSVYRDRRNQPQHF. The chain recombines TRBV20-1 with TRBJ1-5; 8 bases are a match to TRBD1. The V gene end was trimmed by 7 bases and the J gene end by 4 bases; junction bases not matched to a gene: 9. Germline-derived CDR1 and CDR2 are DFQATT and SNEGSKA (reference sequence). The CDR3 is 14 amino acids.

The chain has TRBV5-1 and TRBJ1-4; D gene uncertain. The germline V and J ends were trimmed by 0 bases and 7 bases, with 13 bases remaining between them. Per the germline V gene, CDR1 is SGHRS and CDR2 is YFSETQ. The CDR3 contains 15 residues. CDR3 nucleotide sequence: TGCGCCAGCAGCTTGGGGGGAGGTTCCGGTGAAAAACTGTTTTTT. Its translation is CASSLGGGSGEKLFF. The full variable domain, rest sourced from reference TRBV5-1 and TRBJ1-4, is KAGVTQTPRYLIKTRGQQVTLSCSPISGHRSVSWYQQTPGQGLQFLFEYFSETQRNKGNFPGRFSGRQFSNSRSEMNVSTLELGDSALYLCASSLGGGSGEKLFFGSGTQLSVL.